This T cell receptor (beta chain) was observed in a study of Ad26.COV2.S vaccination and SARS-CoV-2 variants. The CDR3 totals 15 residues. Trimming at V came to 5 bases and at J to 8 bases, leaving 9 bases not matched to a gene. Germline lookup yields CDR1 MDHEN and CDR2 SYDVKM. Assay used: immunoSEQ multiplex PCR; TCRdb lists only in-frame clones, some missing. The sample records about 440,000 clones, roughly nine tenths being singletons. This sample's treatment: 19 received Ad26.COV2.S at low or high dose, single or two shots; about five received placebo; per-sample allocation not given. The samples were gathered on day 63 after the first injection of vaccine or placebo.

The receptor's source is a person aged 18 to 59 who received the Ad26.COV2.S COVID-19 vaccine or a placebo. This sequence joins TRBV28 and TRBJ1-2; 12 bases are a match to TRBD1. Sequenced material: peripheral blood, taken in a trial of Ad26.COV2.S vaccine versus placebo. The chain's CDR3 is CASSLPGTGGIGYTF. DNA of the CDR3: TGTGCCAGCAGTCTCCCGGGGACAGGGGGCATAGGCTACACCTTC.